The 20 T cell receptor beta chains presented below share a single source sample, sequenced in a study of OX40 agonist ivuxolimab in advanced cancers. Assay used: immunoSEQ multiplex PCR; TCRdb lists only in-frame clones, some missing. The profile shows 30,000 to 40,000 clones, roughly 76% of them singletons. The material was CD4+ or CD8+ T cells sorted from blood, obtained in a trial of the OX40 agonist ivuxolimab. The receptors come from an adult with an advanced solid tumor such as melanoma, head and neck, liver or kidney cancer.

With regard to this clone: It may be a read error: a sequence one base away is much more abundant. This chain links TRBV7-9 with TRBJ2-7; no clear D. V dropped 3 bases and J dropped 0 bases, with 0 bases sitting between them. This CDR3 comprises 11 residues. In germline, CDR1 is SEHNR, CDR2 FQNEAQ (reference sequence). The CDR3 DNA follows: TGTGCCAGCAGCTTCTCCTACGAGCAGTACTTC. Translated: CASSFSYEQYF.

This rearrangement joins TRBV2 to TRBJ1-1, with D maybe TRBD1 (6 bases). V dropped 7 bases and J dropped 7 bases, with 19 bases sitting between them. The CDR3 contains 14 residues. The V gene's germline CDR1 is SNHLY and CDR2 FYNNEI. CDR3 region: CASTDPGHRFEAFF. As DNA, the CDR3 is TGTGCCAGCACTGATCCGGGACACCGATTTGAAGCTTTCTTT.

CDR3 in amino acids: CASSLASPTGGTQYF. The CDR3 region has the DNA TGTGCCAGCAGCTTGGCGTCCCCCACCGGGGGGACCCAGTACTTC. The chain carries TRBV5-6 and TRBJ2-5, with D possibly TRBD2 on 6 matching bases. Trimming cost V 0 bases and J 7 bases, with 16 bases left between them. The CDR3 sequence is 15 residues long. CDR1 and CDR2 (germline): SGHDT, YYEEEE.

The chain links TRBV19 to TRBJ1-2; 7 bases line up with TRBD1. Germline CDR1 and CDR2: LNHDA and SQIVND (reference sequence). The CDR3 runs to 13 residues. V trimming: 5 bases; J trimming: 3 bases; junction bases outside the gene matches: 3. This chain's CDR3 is CASSPDRDYGYTF. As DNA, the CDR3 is TGTGCCAGTAGTCCAGACAGGGACTATGGCTACACCTTC.

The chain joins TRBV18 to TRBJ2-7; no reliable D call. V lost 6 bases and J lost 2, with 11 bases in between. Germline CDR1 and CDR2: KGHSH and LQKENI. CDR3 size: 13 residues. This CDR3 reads CASSLAAAYEQYF. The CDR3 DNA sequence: TGTGCCAGCTCTCTCGCGGCGGCCTACGAGCAGTACTTC.

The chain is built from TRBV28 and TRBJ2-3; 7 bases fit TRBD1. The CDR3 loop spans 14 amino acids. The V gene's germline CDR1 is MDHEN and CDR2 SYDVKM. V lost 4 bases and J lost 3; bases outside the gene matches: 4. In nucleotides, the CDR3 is TGTGCCAGCAGTTCGTCGACAGGGACAGATACGCAGTATTTT. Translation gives CASSSSTGTDTQYF.

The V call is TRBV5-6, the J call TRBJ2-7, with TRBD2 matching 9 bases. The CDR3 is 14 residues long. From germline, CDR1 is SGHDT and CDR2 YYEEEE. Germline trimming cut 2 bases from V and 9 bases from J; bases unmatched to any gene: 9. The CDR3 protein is CASSFFSGSVGQYF. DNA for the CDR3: TGTGCCAGCAGCTTCTTTAGCGGGAGTGTCGGGCAGTACTTC.

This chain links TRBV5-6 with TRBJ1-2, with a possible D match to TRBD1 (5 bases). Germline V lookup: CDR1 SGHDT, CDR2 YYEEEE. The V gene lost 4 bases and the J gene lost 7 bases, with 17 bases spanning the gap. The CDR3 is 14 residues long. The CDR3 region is CASSKGHGPTGYTF. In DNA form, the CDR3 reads TGTGCCAGCAGCAAAGGACATGGCCCAACTGGCTACACCTTC.

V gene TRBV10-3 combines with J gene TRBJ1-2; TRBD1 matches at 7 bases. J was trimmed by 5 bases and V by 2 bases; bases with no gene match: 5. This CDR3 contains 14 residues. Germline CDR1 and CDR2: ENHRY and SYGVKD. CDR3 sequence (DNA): TGTGCCATCAGTGAGCCAAGGGACAGATATGGCTACACCTTC. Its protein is CAISEPRDRYGYTF.

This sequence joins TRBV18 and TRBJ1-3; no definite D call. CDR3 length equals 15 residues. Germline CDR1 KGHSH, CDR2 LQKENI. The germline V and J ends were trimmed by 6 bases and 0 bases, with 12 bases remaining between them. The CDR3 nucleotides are TGTGCCAGCTCCCAGGACGGTGCCTCTGGAAACACCATATATTTT. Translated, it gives CASSQDGASGNTIYF.

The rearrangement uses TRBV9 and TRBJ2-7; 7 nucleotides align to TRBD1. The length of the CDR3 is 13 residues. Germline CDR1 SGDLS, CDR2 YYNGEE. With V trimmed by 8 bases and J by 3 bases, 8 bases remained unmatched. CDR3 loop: CASQGGNDYEQYF. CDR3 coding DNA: TGTGCCAGTCAAGGGGGCAACGACTACGAGCAGTACTTC.

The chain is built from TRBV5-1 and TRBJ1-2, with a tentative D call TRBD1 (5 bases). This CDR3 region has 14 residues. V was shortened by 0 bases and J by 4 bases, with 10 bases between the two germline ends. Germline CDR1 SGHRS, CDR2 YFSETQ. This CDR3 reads CASSLVGVSYGYTF. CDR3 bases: TGCGCCAGCAGCTTGGTGGGGGTCTCCTATGGCTACACCTTC.

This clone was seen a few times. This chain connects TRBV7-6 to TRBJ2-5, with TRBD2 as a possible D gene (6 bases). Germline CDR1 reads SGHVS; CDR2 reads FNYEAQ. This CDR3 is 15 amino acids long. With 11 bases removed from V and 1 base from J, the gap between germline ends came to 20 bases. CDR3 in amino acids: CASKVGGLAQETQYF. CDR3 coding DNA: TGTGCCTCCAAAGTGGGGGGTTTGGCCCAAGAGACCCAGTACTTC.

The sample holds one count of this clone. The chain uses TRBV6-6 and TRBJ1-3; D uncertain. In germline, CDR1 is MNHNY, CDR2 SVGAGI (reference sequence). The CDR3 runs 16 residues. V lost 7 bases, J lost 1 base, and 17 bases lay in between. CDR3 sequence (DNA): TGTGCCAGCAATACGGGCAGTTCCAAATCTGGAAACACCATATATTTT. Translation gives CASNTGSSKSGNTIYF.

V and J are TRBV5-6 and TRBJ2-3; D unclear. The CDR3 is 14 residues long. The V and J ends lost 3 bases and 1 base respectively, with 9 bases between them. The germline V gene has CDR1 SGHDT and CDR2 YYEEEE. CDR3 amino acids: CASSSLERTDTQYF. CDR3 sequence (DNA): TGTGCCAGCAGCTCCCTTGAGCGCACAGATACGCAGTATTTT.

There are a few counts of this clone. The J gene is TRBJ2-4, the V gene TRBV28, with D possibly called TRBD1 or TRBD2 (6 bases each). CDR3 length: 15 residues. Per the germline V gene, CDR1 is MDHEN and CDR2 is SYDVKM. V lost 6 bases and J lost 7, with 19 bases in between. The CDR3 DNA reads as TGTGCCAGCAGCGGGGGATCGGGACATAGGAACATTCAGTACTTC. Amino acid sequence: CASSGGSGHRNIQYF.

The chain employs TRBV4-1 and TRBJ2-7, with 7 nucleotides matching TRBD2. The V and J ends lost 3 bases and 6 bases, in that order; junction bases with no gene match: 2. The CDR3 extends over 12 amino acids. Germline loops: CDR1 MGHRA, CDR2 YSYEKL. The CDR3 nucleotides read TGCGCCAGCAGCCACTTAGCGGGCGAGCAGTACTTC. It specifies CASSHLAGEQYF.

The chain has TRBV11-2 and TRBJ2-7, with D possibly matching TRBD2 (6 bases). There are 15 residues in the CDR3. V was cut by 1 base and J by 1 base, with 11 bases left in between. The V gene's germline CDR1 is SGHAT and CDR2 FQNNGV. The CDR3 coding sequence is TGTGCCAGCAGCTTAGGACTAGAGGCGTCCTACGAGCAGTACTTC. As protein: CASSLGLEASYEQYF.

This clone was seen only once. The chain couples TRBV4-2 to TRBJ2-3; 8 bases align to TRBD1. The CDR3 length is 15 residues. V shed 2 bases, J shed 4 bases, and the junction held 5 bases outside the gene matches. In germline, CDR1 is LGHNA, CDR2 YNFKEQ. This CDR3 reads CASSQQGASSDTQYF. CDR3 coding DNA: TGTGCCAGCAGCCAACAGGGGGCTTCGTCAGATACGCAGTATTTT.

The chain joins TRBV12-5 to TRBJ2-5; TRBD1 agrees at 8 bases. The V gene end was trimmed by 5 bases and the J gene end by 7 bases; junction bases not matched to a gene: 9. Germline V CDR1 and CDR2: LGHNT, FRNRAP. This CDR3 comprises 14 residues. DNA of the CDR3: TGTGCTAGTGGTAAACTAGGACAGGGAATGACCCAGTACTTC. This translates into CASGKLGQGMTQYF.